The rows below give T cell receptor beta chains drawn from one sample of a study of cytomegalovirus exposure and HLA in healthy donors. Clones were read by immunoSEQ multiplex PCR, and TCRdb kept only the in-frame ones, dropping some. The sample holds tens of thousands of clones, approximately 91% seen once. The sample taken for sequencing was PBMCs. The receptors shown here come from a man aged 18 to 29 in good health and CMV-seronegative. Both conserved end residues are part of each CDR3. A D gene is named only where the DNA matches it firmly. Some rows have no size entry. The others give once, few or many, or a class for an expanded clone.

clone size,J gene,V gene,D gene,CDR3 DNA,CDR3 protein
NA,TRBJ1-3,TRBV4-3,TRBD1,TGCGCCAGCGGTACACAGGGGAAGTCTGGAAACACCATATATTTT,CASGTQGKSGNTIYF
NA,TRBJ2-7,TRBV5-8,TRBD2,TGTGCCAGCAGGTCCGGGACTAGCGGGTACTACGAGCAGTACTTC,CASRSGTSGYYEQYF
NA,TRBJ2-2,TRBV19,TRBD1,TGTGCCAGTAGTGCCCAGACAGGGGAGAACACCGGGGAGCTGTTTTTT,CASSAQTGENTGELFF
once,TRBJ1-3,TRBV6-5,NA,TGTGCCAGCAGTTACGGGCAGACCCTCGGAAACACCATATATTTT,CASSYGQTLGNTIYF
NA,TRBJ2-3,TRBV2,TRBD2,TGTGCCAGCAGCGGGACTAGCGGGAAAGATACGCAGTATTTT,CASSGTSGKDTQYF
once,TRBJ2-1,TRBV2,NA,TGTGCCAGCAGTGGAGGGAGTCCCTACAATGAGCAGTTCTTC,CASSGGSPYNEQFF
NA,TRBJ1-2,TRBV28,NA,TGTGCCAGCAGTTTAGAGGCACAGGGAATAAGAGGCTACACCTTC,CASSLEAQGIRGYTF
NA,TRBJ1-1,TRBV6-1,TRBD1,TGTGCCAGCAGTGAGTATACAGGGGTAGGCACTGAAGCTTTCTTT,CASSEYTGVGTEAFF
NA,TRBJ2-2,TRBV4-1,NA,TGCGCCAGCAGCCAAGAGTTCCAGGTTGCCAGGGAGCTGTTTTTT,CASSQEFQVARELFF
NA,TRBJ1-1,TRBV7-3,NA,TGTGCCAGCAGCTTTAGGGGTGCGGACACTGAAGCTTTCTTT,CASSFRGADTEAFF
NA,TRBJ1-5,TRBV30,TRBD1,TGTGCCTGGGAACAGGGGGCCGGTCAGCCCCAGCATTTT,CAWEQGAGQPQHF
NA,TRBJ2-7,TRBV7-2,TRBD2,TGTGCCAGCACCCGCCTAGCGGAAGGGACCTACGAGCAGTACTTC,CASTRLAEGTYEQYF
NA,TRBJ2-7,TRBV28,NA,TGTGCCAGCACCTATACAGGGAGCGGTTCCTACGAGCAGTACTTC,CASTYTGSGSYEQYF
NA,TRBJ2-1,TRBV18,TRBD2,TGTGCCAGCTCATCTTTAGCGGGGAATGAGCAGTTCTTC,CASSSLAGNEQFF
NA,TRBJ2-7,TRBV7-6,TRBD2,TGTGCCAGCAGCCCCCCCCGGGAGGCCTACGAGCAGTACTTC,CASSPPREAYEQYF
NA,TRBJ2-1,TRBV7-9,NA,TGTGCCAGCACTAGCGTGGCAAATGAGCAGTTCTTC,CASTSVANEQFF
NA,TRBJ2-1,TRBV4-1,NA,TGCGCCAGCAGCCAAGATTCTCTAACAGGGAAGGGGTTCTTC,CASSQDSLTGKGFF
once,TRBJ2-3,TRBV7-8,TRBD2,TGTGCCAGCGGGGTAGCGGGAGGATCCGGAGATACGCAGTATTTT,CASGVAGGSGDTQYF
NA,TRBJ2-1,TRBV30,TRBD2,TGTGCCTGGAGTCCCGTAGCGGGAGAGCAGTTCTTC,CAWSPVAGEQFF
NA,TRBJ1-1,TRBV5-8,NA,TGTGCCAGCAGCTCCCCTCCCGACAGTCCGGCTTTCTTT,CASSSPPDSPAFF
NA,TRBJ2-3,TRBV29-1,NA,TGCAGCGTAGCGCACCGGTTCACAGATACGCAGTATTTT,CSVAHRFTDTQYF
NA,TRBJ2-7,TRBV10-2,TRBD1,TGCGCCAGCACTAGGGACAGATTTTTCTACGAGCAGTACTTC,CASTRDRFFYEQYF
NA,TRBJ1-1,TRBV30,TRBD1,TGTGCCTGGAGTGTTGACAGGGACACTGAAGCTTTCTTT,CAWSVDRDTEAFF
NA,TRBJ2-3,TRBV5-1,TRBD2,TGCGCCAGCAGCTTGACCCCGGGACTAGCGATAGATACGCAGTATTTT,CASSLTPGLAIDTQYF
NA,TRBJ2-3,TRBV19,TRBD1,TGTGCCAGTAGTAGGTGGCTAGGGGACAGGGGACCCACAGATACGCAGTATTTT,CASSRWLGDRGPTDTQYF
NA,TRBJ2-5,TRBV7-9,TRBD2,TGTGCCAGCAGCCCCGGGACTAGCGGGAAGGAGACCCAGTACTTC,CASSPGTSGKETQYF
NA,TRBJ2-1,TRBV7-7,NA,TGTGCTAGCAGCTTAAATGGACAGTTCGATGAGCAGTTCTTC,CASSLNGQFDEQFF
NA,TRBJ2-7,TRBV6-5,TRBD1,TGTGCCAGCAGGAGGGACAGGACCTACGAGCAGTACTTC,CASRRDRTYEQYF
NA,TRBJ2-1,TRBV11-1,TRBD1,TGTGCCAGCAGCTCTCGACAGGGGATGGCCAATGAGCAGTTCTTC,CASSSRQGMANEQFF
NA,TRBJ2-3,TRBV28,TRBD2,TGTGCCAGCAGTCCGGGAGGGACAGATACGCAGTATTTT,CASSPGGTDTQYF
NA,TRBJ1-1,TRBV10-3,TRBD1,TGTGCCATCAGACACCAGGGGGTGACTGAAGCTTTCTTT,CAIRHQGVTEAFF
NA,TRBJ1-2,TRBV5-4,NA,TGTGCCAGCAGCTTGGACAGGGCGAGTGGCTACACCTTC,CASSLDRASGYTF
medium-sized,TRBJ2-7,TRBV19,NA,TGTGCCATGTCCAGCGAGCAGTACTTC,CAMSSEQYF
NA,TRBJ2-1,TRBV6-5,TRBD2,TGTGCCACCGGCGGGGGGGGCCTATACAATGAGCAGTTCTTC,CATGGGGLYNEQFF
NA,TRBJ2-7,TRBV6-5,TRBD1,TGTGCCAGCAGTACCGGGACAGGGTTTGGGCAGTACTTC,CASSTGTGFGQYF
NA,TRBJ2-7,TRBV20-1,NA,TGCAGTGCTAGAGATAGGGGCGAGCAGTACTTC,CSARDRGEQYF
few,TRBJ2-7,TRBV5-4,TRBD1,TGTGCCAGCACCCCGCCGGGACAGGGTACCCACGAGCAGTACTTC,CASTPPGQGTHEQYF
NA,TRBJ2-1,TRBV29-1,NA,TGCAGCGTTGGTGCTAGCGCCTACAATGAGCAGTTCTTC,CSVGASAYNEQFF
NA,TRBJ2-7,TRBV7-6,NA,TGTGCCAGCAGCTTTTCTTCCCTCACAACAGAAAATTACGAGCAGTACTTC,CASSFSSLTTENYEQYF
NA,TRBJ1-5,TRBV19,NA,TGTGCCAGTAGTATGGGCCAAGAGCAGCCCCAGCATTTT,CASSMGQEQPQHF
once,TRBJ2-1,TRBV4-3,NA,TGCGCCAGCAGCCAAGTTGGCCGGGAGAGTGAGCAGTTCTTC,CASSQVGRESEQFF
NA,TRBJ2-7,TRBV28,NA,TGTGCCAGCAGATCGGACTCGGGCGAGCAGTACTTC,CASRSDSGEQYF
NA,TRBJ2-7,TRBV6-1,TRBD2,TGTGCCAGCAGTGACCCGGTGGTAGCGGGAGTACACGAGCAGTACTTC,CASSDPVVAGVHEQYF